This T cell receptor (beta chain) was found in a study of T-cell memory formation after mild COVID-19. Study-wide points: The authors left the SARS-CoV-2 specificity of second-wave clones peaking on day 37 unconfirmed. Cross-reactive memory seemingly joined, as some responding clones were found in pre-infection memory. A balance of CD4 and CD8 characterized clones contracting day 15 to 85, whereas later expanders leaned CD4+.

CDR3 length: 16 residues. J gave up 2 bases and V 5 bases, and 11 bases lay outside the gene matches. Germline V gene lookup returns CDR1 SGHTA and CDR2 FQGNSA. Each CDR3 protein gets one entry after TCRdb re-called the 5' RACE reads with MiXCR. The sample holds hundreds of thousands of distinct CDR3 sequences, around 27% seen once. This clonotype has more than one count but fewer than ten. Its antigen is unidentified. The chain joins TRBV7-2 to TRBJ1-1; TRBD1 matches at 7 bases. Sample: PBMCs or a T cell subset sorted from them (not recorded which). The clonotype was recovered from an adult woman who had mild COVID-19 (a few samples of this study predate the infection). Cell type and time point are not known. As DNA, the CDR3 is TGTGCCAGCAGCCGGAACGGGGGACAGACAAACACTGAAGCTTTCTTT. Its protein is CASSRNGGQTNTEAFF.